These T cell receptor beta chains were read from a single sample in a study of OX40 agonist ivuxolimab in advanced cancers. TCRdb's copy holds only in-frame clones and misses some; the assay was immunoSEQ multiplex PCR. The data contain some 44,000 clones, 82% of them singletons. The specimen comprised CD4+ or CD8+ T cells sorted from blood, sampled in a trial of the OX40 agonist ivuxolimab. The receptors were sampled from an adult with an advanced solid tumor such as melanoma, head and neck, liver or kidney cancer. The CDR3 runs from the conserved cysteine through the conserved F or W. Each record gives: D gene, J gene, clone size, V gene, CDR3 protein, CDR3 DNA. A D gene is named only where the DNA matches it firmly. Clone size is stated in some rows and not others, as once, few, many or a class when expanded.

NA	TRBJ1-1	NA	TRBV29-1	CSVAVRRDKMNTEAFF	TGCAGCGTTGCCGTGAGACGGGACAAAATGAACACTGAAGCTTTCTTT
NA	TRBJ2-7	NA	TRBV14	CASSFGDEQYF	TGTGCCAGCAGCTTCGGGGACGAGCAGTACTTC
NA	TRBJ1-2	NA	TRBV30	CAWRKTGTNYGYTF	TGTGCCTGGAGGAAAACAGGCACCAACTATGGCTACACCTTC
TRBD2	TRBJ2-1	NA	TRBV9	CASSRTSGVARDEQFF	TGTGCCAGCAGCAGGACTAGCGGGGTGGCAAGGGATGAGCAGTTCTTC
NA	TRBJ1-4	NA	TRBV11-2	CASSSRGGREGEKLFF	TGTGCCAGCAGCTCCCGGGGCGGCAGGGAGGGAGAAAAACTGTTTTTT
NA	TRBJ2-1	NA	TRBV12-5	CASGLVLYNEQFF	TGTGCTAGTGGTTTGGTACTCTACAATGAGCAGTTCTTC
NA	TRBJ2-3	NA	TRBV7-9	CASSLEEDTQYF	TGTGCCAGCAGCTTAGAGGAAGATACGCAGTATTTT
NA	TRBJ2-2	NA	TRBV6-4	CASSDRTAGELFF	TGTGCCAGCAGTGACCGGACGGCCGGGGAGCTGTTTTTT
NA	TRBJ1-1	NA	TRBV10-3	CALRRGLDTEAFF	TGTGCCTTACGCCGGGGCTTGGACACTGAAGCTTTCTTT
NA	TRBJ1-1	NA	TRBV5-1	CASSSAPTGLGPEAFF	TGCGCCAGCAGCTCCGCCCCTACAGGGTTGGGGCCTGAAGCTTTCTTT
TRBD2	TRBJ2-1	NA	TRBV9	CASSVSGGAREQFF	TGTGCCAGCAGCGTTAGCGGGGGGGCGCGAGAGCAGTTCTTC
NA	TRBJ1-4	NA	TRBV4-1	CASSQDDGGVREKLFF	TGCGCCAGCAGCCAAGATGATGGTGGGGTACGTGAAAAACTGTTTTTT
NA	TRBJ2-3	NA	TRBV6-6	CASEDRGADTQYF	TGTGCCAGCGAGGACCGCGGGGCAGATACGCAGTATTTT
TRBD2	TRBJ2-3	NA	TRBV10-3	CAISPGLAGARVGTDTQYF	TGTGCCATCAGCCCCGGCCTAGCGGGGGCCAGGGTAGGCACAGATACGCAGTATTTT
TRBD1	TRBJ2-5	NA	TRBV6-5	CASSQGQGAWETQYF	TGTGCCAGCAGCCAGGGACAGGGGGCCTGGGAGACCCAGTACTTC
TRBD2	TRBJ2-5	NA	TRBV7-9	CASSQASGGRETQYF	TGTGCCAGCAGCCAAGCTAGCGGGGGACGGGAGACCCAGTACTTC
TRBD2	TRBJ2-5	NA	TRBV4-3	CASSQDRTSGGTGFETQYF	TGCGCCAGCAGCCAAGATCGGACTAGCGGGGGAACCGGGTTTGAAACCCAGTACTTC
NA	TRBJ2-7	NA	TRBV5-1	CASSLGGGGYEQYF	TGCGCCAGCAGCTTGGGTGGGGGAGGCTACGAGCAGTACTTC
TRBD1	TRBJ2-3	NA	TRBV7-3	CASSLKGGPGDAQYF	TGTGCCAGCAGCTTAAAAGGGGGCCCAGGCGACGCGCAGTATTTT
NA	TRBJ2-5	NA	TRBV18	CASSTSPGTDEETQYF	TGTGCCAGCTCAACTAGCCCCGGGACCGATGAAGAGACCCAGTACTTC
TRBD2	TRBJ2-3	NA	TRBV2	CASSPGGLVSDTQYF	TGTGCCAGCAGCCCGGGGGGACTAGTATCAGATACGCAGTATTTT
TRBD1	TRBJ2-7	NA	TRBV4-1	CASSQDGTDYEQYF	TGCGCCAGCAGCCAAGATGGGACAGACTACGAGCAGTACTTC
NA	TRBJ2-7	few	TRBV4-2	CASSQEMSREQYF	TGTGCCAGCAGCCAAGAGATGAGCCGCGAGCAGTACTTC
NA	TRBJ2-5	NA	TRBV7-8	CASSLEREETQYF	TGTGCCAGCAGCTTAGAGCGGGAAGAGACCCAGTACTTC
NA	TRBJ2-2	NA	TRBV11-3	CASSPTSRPGELFF	TGTGCCAGCAGCCCGACCTCCAGGCCCGGGGAGCTGTTTTTT
NA	TRBJ1-2	NA	TRBV6-1	CASSEVEGRIYGYTF	TGTGCCAGCAGTGAAGTCGAGGGCCGGATCTATGGCTACACCTTC
TRBD1	TRBJ2-7	once	TRBV30	CAWTLGQGYEQYF	TGTGCCTGGACACTCGGACAGGGCTACGAGCAGTACTTC